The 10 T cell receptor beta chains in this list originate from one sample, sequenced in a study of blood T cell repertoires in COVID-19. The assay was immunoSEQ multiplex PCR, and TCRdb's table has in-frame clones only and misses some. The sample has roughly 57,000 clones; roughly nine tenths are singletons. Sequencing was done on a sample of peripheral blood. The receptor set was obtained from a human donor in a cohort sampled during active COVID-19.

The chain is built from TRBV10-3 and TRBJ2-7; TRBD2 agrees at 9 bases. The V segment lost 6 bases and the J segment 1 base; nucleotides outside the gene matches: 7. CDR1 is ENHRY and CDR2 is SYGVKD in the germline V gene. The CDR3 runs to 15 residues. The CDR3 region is CAIREPGLASYEQYF. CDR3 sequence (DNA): TGTGCCATCAGAGAACCGGGACTAGCATCCTACGAGCAGTACTTC.

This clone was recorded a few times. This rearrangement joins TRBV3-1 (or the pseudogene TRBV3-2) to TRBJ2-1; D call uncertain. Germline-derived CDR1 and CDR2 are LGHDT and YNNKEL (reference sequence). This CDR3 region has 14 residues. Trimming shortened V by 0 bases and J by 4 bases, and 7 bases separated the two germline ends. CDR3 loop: CASSQDGRYNEQFF. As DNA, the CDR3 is TGTGCCAGCAGCCAAGATGGCAGATACAATGAGCAGTTCTTC.

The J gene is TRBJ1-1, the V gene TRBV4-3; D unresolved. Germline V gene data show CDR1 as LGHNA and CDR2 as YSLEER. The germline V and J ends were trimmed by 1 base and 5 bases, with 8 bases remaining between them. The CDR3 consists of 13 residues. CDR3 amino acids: CASSQGSETEAFF. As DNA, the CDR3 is TGCGCCAGCAGCCAAGGGTCGGAGACTGAAGCTTTCTTT.

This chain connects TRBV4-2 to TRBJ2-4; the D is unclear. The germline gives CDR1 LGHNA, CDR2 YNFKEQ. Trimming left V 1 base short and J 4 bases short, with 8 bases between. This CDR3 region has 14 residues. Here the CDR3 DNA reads TGTGCCAGCAGCCAAGGACACTTGAAAAACATTCAGTACTTC. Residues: CASSQGHLKNIQYF.

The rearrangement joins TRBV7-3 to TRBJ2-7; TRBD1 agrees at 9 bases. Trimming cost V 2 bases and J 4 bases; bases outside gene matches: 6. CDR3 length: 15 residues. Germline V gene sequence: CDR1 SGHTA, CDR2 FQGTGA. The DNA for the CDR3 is TGTGCCAGCAGCTTATGGGGACAGGGACTATACGAGCAGTACTTC. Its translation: CASSLWGQGLYEQYF.

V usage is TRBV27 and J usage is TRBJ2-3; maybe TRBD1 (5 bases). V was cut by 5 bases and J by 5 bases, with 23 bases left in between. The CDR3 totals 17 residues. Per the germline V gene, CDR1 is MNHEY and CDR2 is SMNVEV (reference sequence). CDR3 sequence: CASSPLITAIDRDTQYF. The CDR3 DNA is TGTGCCAGCAGTCCCTTGATTACAGCTATTGACAGAGATACGCAGTATTTT.

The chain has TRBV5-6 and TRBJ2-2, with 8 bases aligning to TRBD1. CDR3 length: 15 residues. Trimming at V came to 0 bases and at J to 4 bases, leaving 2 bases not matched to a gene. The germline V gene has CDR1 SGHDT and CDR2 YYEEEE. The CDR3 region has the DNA TGTGCCAGCAGCTTGGGACAGGGGATCACCGGGGAGCTGTTTTTT. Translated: CASSLGQGITGELFF.

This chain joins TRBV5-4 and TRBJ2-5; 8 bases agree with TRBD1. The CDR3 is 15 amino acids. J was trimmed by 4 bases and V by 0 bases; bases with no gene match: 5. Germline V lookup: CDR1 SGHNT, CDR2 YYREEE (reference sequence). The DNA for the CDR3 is TGTGCCAGCAGCTTGGCAGGGGGCCGGGGAGAGACCCAGTACTTC. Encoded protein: CASSLAGGRGETQYF.

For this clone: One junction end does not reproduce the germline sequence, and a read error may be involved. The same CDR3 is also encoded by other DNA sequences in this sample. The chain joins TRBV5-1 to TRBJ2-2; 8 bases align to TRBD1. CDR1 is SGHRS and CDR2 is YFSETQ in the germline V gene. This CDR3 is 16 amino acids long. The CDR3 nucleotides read TGTGCCAGCAGCTTTATGGGGACAGGTAACACCGGGGAGCTGTTTTTT. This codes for CASSFMGTGNTGELFF. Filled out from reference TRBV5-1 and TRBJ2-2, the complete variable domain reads KAGVTQTPRYLIKTRGQQVTLSCSPISGHRSVSWYQQTPGQGLQFLFEYFSETQRNKGNFPGRFSGRQFSNSRSEMNVSTLELGDSALYLCASSFMGTGNTGELFFGEGSRLTVL.

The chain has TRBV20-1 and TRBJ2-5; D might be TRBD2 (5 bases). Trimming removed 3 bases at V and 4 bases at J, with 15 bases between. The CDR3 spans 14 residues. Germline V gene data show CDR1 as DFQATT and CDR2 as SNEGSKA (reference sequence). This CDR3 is CSASRPGIGETQYF. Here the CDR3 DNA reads TGCAGTGCTAGTCGACCGGGGATTGGAGAGACCCAGTACTTC.